The 22 T cell receptor beta chains below come from one sample, sequenced in a study of cytomegalovirus exposure and HLA in healthy donors. PCR used 60 Vbeta primers and 13 Jbeta primers. Here immunoSEQ multiplex PCR was the method, and the copy in TCRdb shows in-frame clones only, minus some. The sample includes around 200,000 clones, approximately 80% of them seen just once. Material: PBMCs. The receptor source for this set is a girl aged 2 to 10 in good health and CMV-seronegative.

V usage is TRBV5-4 and J usage is TRBJ1-1; D perhaps matches TRBD1 (6 bases). Trimming removed 3 bases at V and 4 bases at J, with 22 bases between. The CDR3 spans 17 residues. Per the germline V gene, CDR1 is SGHNT and CDR2 is YYREEE (reference sequence). For the CDR3, the DNA is TGTGCCAGCAGCTACCCGACCCAGACAGGCGGGAGCACTGAAGCTTTCTTT. Translation gives CASSYPTQTGGSTEAFF.

V and J are TRBV6-5 and TRBJ1-3, with D tentatively TRBD1 (5 bases). In germline, CDR1 is MNHEY, CDR2 SVGAGI. Trimming took off 6 bases at V and 2 bases at J, with 14 bases between the two ends. This CDR3 region has 15 residues. The CDR3 DNA is TGTGCCAGCAGCATCAGGGCGACCGCTGGAAACACCATATATTTT. Amino acid sequence: CASSIRATAGNTIYF.

The chain couples TRBV11-2 to TRBJ1-5, with D unclear. Germline values: CDR1 SGHAT, CDR2 FQNNGV. The V end was cut by 2 bases, the J end by 6 bases, with 11 bases between. The CDR3 runs to 14 residues. CDR3 residues: CASSLTTQTQPQHF. DNA for the CDR3: TGTGCCAGCAGCTTAACTACTCAGACTCAGCCCCAGCATTTT.

The chain has TRBV28 and TRBJ1-2, with D possibly matching TRBD1 (6 bases). V was shortened by 2 bases and J by 0 bases, with 10 bases between the two germline ends. In germline, CDR1 is MDHEN, CDR2 SYDVKM. This CDR3 region has 15 residues. The CDR3 DNA follows: TGTGCCAGCAGTTTAACCCGACAGGCTAACTATGGCTACACCTTC. This translates into CASSLTRQANYGYTF.

This chain connects TRBV5-1 to TRBJ1-1, with D possibly TRBD1 on 5 matching bases. Trimming took 0 bases from V and 4 from J, leaving 13 bases between them. The germline V gene encodes CDR1 SGHRS and CDR2 YFSETQ. The CDR3 spans 15 residues. DNA for the CDR3: TGCGCCAGCAGCTTGGGCGGGGCCCCTAGCACTGAAGCTTTCTTT. Translated, it gives CASSLGGAPSTEAFF.

This clone was observed a single time. The chain recombines TRBV12-5 with TRBJ2-7; 7 bases agree with TRBD1. CDR1 LGHNT and CDR2 FRNRAP come from the germline V gene. V dropped 1 base and J dropped 2; count of bases not matched to a gene: 5. The CDR3 contains 15 residues. The CDR3 coding sequence is TGTGCTAGTGGTTTGGCACAGGGACAGCCCTACGAGCAGTACTTC. Its protein is CASGLAQGQPYEQYF.

J is TRBJ1-3 and V is TRBV18; D not resolved. The V end lost 3 bases, the J end lost 0 bases, and 12 bases lay between the germline ends. In germline, CDR1 is KGHSH, CDR2 LQKENI. The CDR3 is 16 residues long. The CDR3 nucleotides read TGTGCCAGCTCACCTAACAGCCTCCACTCTGGAAACACCATATATTTT. It yields the protein CASSPNSLHSGNTIYF. Full variable domain (rest looked up from reference TRBV18 and TRBJ1-3): NAGVMQNPRHLVRRRGQEARLRCSPMKGHSHVYWYRQLPEEGLKFMVYLQKENIIDESGMPKERFSAEFPKEGPSILRIQQVVRGDSAAYFCASSPNSLHSGNTIYFGEGSWLTVV.

V and J are TRBV2 and TRBJ2-4, with 7 bases identical to TRBD2. The CDR3 runs to 16 residues. Per the germline V gene, CDR1 is SNHLY and CDR2 is FYNNEI. V was pared by 7 bases and J by 0 bases, with 9 bases of the junction left unmatched. Written as DNA, the CDR3 is TGTGCCAGCAATGGTAAAGCGGGGAGAGCCAAAAACATTCAGTACTTC. Translating it yields CASNGKAGRAKNIQYF.

This chain uses TRBV10-3 with TRBJ1-1, with D tentatively TRBD1 (5 bases). Trimming cost V 0 bases and J 5 bases, with 16 bases left between them. Looked up from germline, CDR1 is ENHRY and CDR2 is SYGVKD. The CDR3 sequence is 16 residues long. CDR3 DNA: TGTGCCATCAGTGAGTCGATCGGGGGGATGGGTACTGAAGCTTTCTTT. It specifies CAISESIGGMGTEAFF.

This clone appeared once. The chain joins TRBV7-9 to TRBJ1-1, with D possibly matching TRBD1 (6 bases). Germline CDR1 and CDR2: SEHNR and FQNEAQ (reference sequence). CDR3 length: 16 residues. Trimming stripped 5 bases from V and 4 bases from J, with 20 bases between. This chain's CDR3 is CASSGRGGRWPTEAFF. In DNA form, the CDR3 reads TGTGCCAGCAGCGGGAGGGGGGGACGTTGGCCCACTGAAGCTTTCTTT.

The chain is built from TRBV5-1 and TRBJ2-7; 11 nucleotides align to TRBD2. The trim removed 4 bases at V and 6 bases at J, leaving 9 bases unmatched. The CDR3 has 15 residues. The germline gives CDR1 SGHRS, CDR2 YFSETQ. DNA of the CDR3: TGCGCCAGCAGCCAGGGGACTAGCGGATCAACCGAGCAGTACTTC. It yields the protein CASSQGTSGSTEQYF. Variable domain in full (rest from reference TRBV5-1 and TRBJ2-7): KAGVTQTPRYLIKTRGQQVTLSCSPISGHRSVSWYQQTPGQGLQFLFEYFSETQRNKGNFPGRFSGRQFSNSRSEMNVSTLELGDSALYLCASSQGTSGSTEQYFGPGTRLTVT.

The CDR3, as DNA: TGCGCCAGCAACTCCGACAGGGGAATGGGAGAGACCCAGTACTTC. This gives the protein CASNSDRGMGETQYF. This sequence joins TRBV5-1 and TRBJ2-5; 8 nucleotides line up with TRBD1. The CDR3 totals 15 residues. Germline V CDR1 and CDR2: SGHRS, YFSETQ. Trimming at V came to 6 bases and at J to 4 bases, leaving 11 bases not matched to a gene.

Note on this clone: The junction does not match germline at one end; this may be a read error. The V and J genes are TRBV10-3 and TRBJ2-7; the D gene is possibly TRBD1 (6 bases). The CDR3 sequence is 13 residues long. Germline V gives CDR1 ENHRY, CDR2 SYGVKD. The DNA of the CDR3 is TGTGCCATCAGTCACAGGGAAGCCTACGACCAGTACTTC. Amino acid sequence: CAISHREAYDQYF.

The count of this clone is one. CDR3 residues: CASSEGQGNGKSNEQFF. CDR3 nucleotides: TGTGCCAGCAGTGAAGGGCAGGGAAACGGAAAATCGAATGAGCAGTTCTTC. The chain is built from TRBV2 and TRBJ2-1, with a tentative D call TRBD1 (5 bases). Germline values: CDR1 SNHLY, CDR2 FYNNEI. Trimming took off 1 base at V and 7 bases at J, with 20 bases between the two ends. The CDR3 length is 17 residues.

This chain uses TRBV5-1 with TRBJ1-1; the D gene is possibly TRBD1 (6 bases). Germline CDR1 SGHRS, CDR2 YFSETQ. The length of the CDR3 is 16 residues. Trimming took off 1 base at V and 7 bases at J, with 20 bases between the two ends. CDR3 DNA sequence: TGCGCCAGCAGCTTGACGAGAGGAGGACAGATCTATGAAGCTTTCTTT. The encoded protein is CASSLTRGGQIYEAFF. Full variable domain (outside the CDR3, taken from reference TRBV5-1 and TRBJ1-1): KAGVTQTPRYLIKTRGQQVTLSCSPISGHRSVSWYQQTPGQGLQFLFEYFSETQRNKGNFPGRFSGRQFSNSRSEMNVSTLELGDSALYLCASSLTRGGQIYEAFFGQGTRLTVV.

This clone was observed a single time. The genes are TRBV6-1 and TRBJ2-5, with 8 bases identical to TRBD1. The CDR3 extends over 16 amino acids. Germline CDR1 MNHNS, CDR2 SASEGT. V gave up 4 bases and J gave up 5 bases; unmatched junction bases: 12. The DNA of the CDR3 is TGTGCCAGCAGTGGCCAACCCAGGACAGGGAGGGAGACCCAGTACTTC. Amino acids: CASSGQPRTGRETQYF.

The chain uses TRBV11-3 and TRBJ2-7; D is possibly TRBD2 (6 bases). Trimming took 1 base from V and 4 from J, leaving 11 bases between them. This CDR3 region has 14 residues. The germline gives CDR1 SGHNT, CDR2 YENEEA. The CDR3, as DNA: TGTGCCAGCAGCTTAGGGAGGGGCGGATACGAGCAGTACTTC. Residues: CASSLGRGGYEQYF. Combining the CDR3 with reference TRBV11-3 and TRBJ2-7 gives the whole variable domain EAGVVQSPRYKIIEKKQPVAFWCNPISGHNTLYWYLQNLGQGPELLIRYENEEAVDDSQLPKDRFSAERLKGVDSTLKIQPAELGDSAVYLCASSLGRGGYEQYFGPGTRLTVT.

Regarding this clone: A junction boundary mismatches the germline segment, possibly from a read error. The CDR3 region has the DNA TGTGCCAGTAGTACCATCCCGGGGACAGGGCTCACAGGTACGCAGTATTTT. This codes for CASSTIPGTGLTGTQYF. The chain links TRBV19 to TRBJ2-3, with 9 nucleotides matching TRBD1. Per germline, CDR1 LNHDA and CDR2 SQIVND (reference sequence). CDR3 length: 17 amino acids.

The rearrangement uses TRBV5-4 and TRBJ1-1, with D maybe TRBD1 (6 bases). CDR3 length equals 18 residues. V lost 4 bases, J lost 3 bases, and 25 bases lay in between. Germline CDR1 is SGHNT and CDR2 is YYREEE (reference sequence). CDR3 protein: CASSLKAGASFLDTEAFF. CDR3 bases: TGTGCCAGCAGCCTCAAGGCGGGGGCTTCTTTTTTAGACACTGAAGCTTTCTTT.

The rearrangement joins TRBV2 to TRBJ1-1; TRBD1 is a possible D gene (6 bases). V gave up 0 bases and J gave up 3 bases, with 11 bases separating them. Germline V lookup: CDR1 SNHLY, CDR2 FYNNEI. The CDR3 has 15 amino acids. The CDR3, as DNA: TGTGCCAGCAGTGAAGCGTTAGGGGGTGACACTGAAGCTTTCTTT. This gives the protein CASSEALGGDTEAFF.

The chain uses TRBV21-1 and TRBJ2-1; the D call TRBD1 from the table was never checked on the DNA. TRBV21-1 is classified as a pseudogene. This CDR3 contains 17 residues. CDR3 amino acids: CASTKYRTGGSYNEQFF. The CDR3 DNA sequence: TGTGCCAGCACCAAATACAGGACAGGGGGATCCTACAATGAGCAGTTCTTC.

This clone was counted once. The chain's CDR3 is CATVRTSNNEQFF. DNA of the CDR3: TGTGCCACCGTAAGGACTAGTAACAATGAGCAGTTCTTC. The rearrangement links TRBV19 to TRBJ2-1; 7 nucleotides agree with TRBD2. V was clipped by 10 bases and J by 5 bases; unmatched bases: 8. The germline gives CDR1 LNHDA, CDR2 SQIVND (reference sequence). The CDR3 extends over 13 amino acids.